This TCR beta chain was documented in a study of T cell responses to AZD1222 COVID-19 vaccine. Whole-study findings and limits: Vaccine-associated CD4 TCRs ranged over spike, dominating at 160-218 and 743-854. Baseline seropositivity characterized only a handful of AZD1222 recipients.

Generated by immunoSEQ multiplex PCR, the TCRdb table keeps only in-frame clones and is missing some. The data contain 150,000 or so clones, 90% to 95% of them singletons. Notes on this clone: The target antigen is unknown.

The V and J ends lost 4 bases and 0 bases respectively, with 8 bases between them. Germline V gene lookup returns CDR1 MNHEY and CDR2 SVGEGT. The CDR3 is 14 residues long. This sequence originates from an adult in good health. The rearrangement uses TRBV6-2 or TRBV6-3 and TRBJ2-3; unclear D gene. The sequences come from peripheral blood, collected on day 0 of AZD1222 vaccination. CDR3 residues: CASSFRSSTDTQYF. The CDR3 region has the DNA TGTGCCAGCAGTTTCCGATCTAGCACAGATACGCAGTATTTT.